This T cell receptor (beta chain) was documented in a study of cytotoxic CD8 clonotypes in ibrutinib-treated CLL. Study-level background: After a median of approximately 68 months, roughly 15 patients stayed remitted and around twelve progressed; responses had been partial in some 25 and complete in 2. Across samples, productive templates numbered around 260,000 and productive rearrangements reached approximately 100,000 on average. Whole-study findings and limits: Clonality was elevated at ibrutinib response and had returned toward baseline at progression.

Sequenced by immunoSEQ multiplex PCR; TCRdb stores in-frame clones only, minus some. The table lists approximately 60,000 clones, roughly 49% of them singletons. Remarks on this clone: Its antigen is unidentified.

With cryopreserved PBMCs as the source, 1.5 to 2.5 micrograms of genomic DNA went to TCR beta libraries. Trimming cost V 4 bases and J 11 bases; bases outside gene matches: 8. Germline assignment: CDR1 SNHLY and CDR2 FYNNEI. The CDR3 has 13 amino acids. The TCR originated in a human donor with chronic lymphocytic leukemia. The material was PBMCs, obtained at disease progression, from a patient treated with ibrutinib. J is TRBJ1-2 and V is TRBV2; 9 bases line up with TRBD1. Here the CDR3 DNA reads TGTGCCAGCAGTGCCTCCGGACAGGGGCTTTACACCTTC. Residues: CASSASGQGLYTF.